These 13 T cell receptor beta chains came from one sample sequenced in a study of T cell responses to AZD1222 COVID-19 vaccine. The table came from immunoSEQ multiplex PCR; TCRdb's copy has only in-frame clones and leaves some out. The sample has 150,000 to 250,000 clones, under 95% seen once. Sequencing used peripheral blood, obtained 28 days after the second AZD1222 dose. The receptors stem from an adult who received the AZD1222 COVID-19 vaccine.

This clone is a singleton in its sample. The chain uses TRBV11-3 and TRBJ2-1; possible D gene TRBD2, 6 bases. The CDR3 spans 16 residues. Germline V lookup: CDR1 SGHNT, CDR2 YENEEA. V was trimmed by 2 bases and J by 0 bases, leaving 11 bases between them. The CDR3 sequence: CASSLLRGSSYNEQFF. In DNA form, the CDR3 reads TGTGCCAGCAGCTTATTGCGGGGAAGCTCCTACAATGAGCAGTTCTTC.

The DNA for the CDR3 is TGTGCCAGCATCGACAGCCACTATGGCTACACCTTC. It yields the protein CASIDSHYGYTF. The chain carries TRBV6-5 and TRBJ1-2; tentative D call: TRBD1 (5 bases). Per germline, CDR1 MNHEY and CDR2 SVGAGI. The CDR3 has 12 residues. V gave up 7 bases and J gave up 3 bases, with 9 bases separating them.

The chain couples TRBV11-2 to TRBJ1-2; tentative D call: TRBD1 (5 bases). The length of the CDR3 is 16 residues. CDR1 is SGHAT and CDR2 is FQNNGV in the germline V gene. V was trimmed by 4 bases and J by 8 bases, leaving 23 bases between them. The DNA for the CDR3 is TGTGCCAGCAGCTCGGTTAGGAGTTCGGGGCGTAGGGGCTACACCTTC. Its translation: CASSSVRSSGRRGYTF.

The V call is TRBV9, the J call TRBJ1-2; 8 bases are shared with TRBD1. J lost 4 bases, V lost 0 bases, and 8 bases had no gene match. Germline-derived CDR1 and CDR2 are SGDLS and YYNGEE. The length of the CDR3 is 16 residues. CDR3 region: CASSVDSDRVRYGYTF. Here the CDR3 DNA reads TGTGCCAGCAGCGTAGACTCGGACAGGGTTCGCTATGGCTACACCTTC. The whole variable domain, filled in from reference TRBV9 and TRBJ1-2, reads DSGVTQTPKHLITATGQRVTLRCSPRSGDLSVYWYQQSLDQGLQFLIQYYNGEERAKGNILERFSAQQFPDLHSELNLSSLELGDSALYFCASSVDSDRVRYGYTFGSGTRLTVV.

V usage is TRBV5-4 and J usage is TRBJ2-2; 7 bases are a match to TRBD1. The CDR3 extends over 15 amino acids. Unmatched junction bases numbered 3, after V lost 0 bases and J lost 4 bases. Looked up from germline, CDR1 is SGHNT and CDR2 is YYREEE (reference sequence). The DNA of the CDR3 is TGTGCCAGCAGCTTGGAGGGGGCGGTCACCGGGGAGCTGTTTTTT. This codes for CASSLEGAVTGELFF.

As DNA, the CDR3 is TGTGCCAGCAGTTTAAGAGGGGGCCGCAATCAGCCCCAGCATTTT. Encoded protein: CASSLRGGRNQPQHF. The V gene is TRBV27, the J gene TRBJ1-5, with 7 bases lining up with TRBD1. In germline, CDR1 is MNHEY, CDR2 SMNVEV (reference sequence). The CDR3 sequence is 15 residues long. Losses at the gene ends were 2 bases for V and 2 bases for J; bases not matched to a gene: 3.

The genes are TRBV6-5 and TRBJ2-7; 7 bases line up with TRBD2. This CDR3 has 13 amino acids. Trimming took 2 bases from V and 2 from J; bases not matched to a gene: 0. Germline lookup yields CDR1 MNHEY and CDR2 SVGAGI. The CDR3 bases are TGTGCCAGCAGTTACGGGAGGGCCTACGAGCAGTACTTC. Translation: CASSYGRAYEQYF.

The genes are TRBV28 and TRBJ2-2; 10 nucleotides match TRBD1. The ends lost 5 bases at V and 4 bases at J; junction bases unmatched: 7. Per the germline V gene, CDR1 is MDHEN and CDR2 is SYDVKM. CDR3 size: 16 residues. The CDR3: CASSAPGTGVTGELFF. The CDR3 region has the DNA TGTGCCAGCAGTGCTCCCGGGACAGGGGTCACCGGGGAGCTGTTTTTT.

J is TRBJ1-1 and V is TRBV25-1; D remains unclear. CDR1 is MGHDK, CDR2 SYGVNS, per germline. CDR3 length: 11 amino acids. V gave up 4 bases and J gave up 8 bases, with 8 bases separating them. This CDR3 reads CASSGLREAFF. The CDR3 nucleotides read TGTGCCAGCAGTGGGCTTAGGGAAGCTTTCTTT.

This clone was seen once. V usage is TRBV2 and J usage is TRBJ1-5, with unresolved D. The CDR3 is 14 residues long. Trimming pared 2 bases from V and 1 base from J, leaving 6 bases between. The germline CDR1 and CDR2 sequences are SNHLY and FYNNEI. CDR3 in DNA: TGTGCCAGCAGTGAATCTATGAGCAATCAGCCCCAGCATTTT. This gives the protein CASSESMSNQPQHF.

The chain links TRBV19 to TRBJ1-5; D is possibly TRBD1 (6 bases). The CDR3 has 15 residues. V lost 5 bases and J 0 bases, leaving 11 bases between the germline ends. The germline gives CDR1 LNHDA, CDR2 SQIVND (reference sequence). The CDR3 DNA sequence: TGTGCCAGTAGTGAGACAGGCTTTAGCAATCAGCCCCAGCATTTT. It encodes CASSETGFSNQPQHF.

This clone was seen a single time. The chain combines TRBV6-4 with TRBJ1-3, with 8 bases fitting TRBD1. CDR3 length equals 15 residues. Germline V CDR1 and CDR2: MRHNA, SNTAGT. The ends lost 5 bases at V and 8 bases at J; junction bases unmatched: 11. The CDR3 here is CASSPARTGSDTIYF. CDR3 in DNA: TGTGCCAGCAGTCCCGCCCGGACAGGGAGCGACACCATATATTTT.

This chain connects TRBV3-1 (or the pseudogene TRBV3-2) to TRBJ2-1; D gene unclear. The length of the CDR3 is 18 residues. Deletions cut 1 base from V and 0 bases from J, with 16 bases between. Germline assignment: CDR1 LGHDT and CDR2 YNNKEL (reference sequence). CDR3 amino acids: CASSQVATRTGSYNEQFF. CDR3 DNA: TGTGCCAGCAGCCAAGTGGCGACCAGGACGGGCTCCTACAATGAGCAGTTCTTC.